The table lists the clone carrying this TCR beta chain with many counts. The antigen remains unidentified. This sample stems from a study of T-cell reconstitution after alpha-beta-depleted transplantation in children. The TCRbeta library was prepared with unique molecular identifiers. TCRdb itself ran the PCR reads through MiXCR, one entry per CDR3 protein. The sample has 200,000 to 250,000 distinct CDR3 sequences, roughly 8.2% seen once; the top ten hold 5% to 7%. V was pared by 0 bases and J by 3 bases, with 4 bases between. The CDR3 consists of 12 residues. The germline gives CDR1 SGHRS, CDR2 YFSETQ. Study-level results: About two months after transplant, alpha-beta T cells reportedly came from several hundred expanded graft clones. At one year after transplant, newly produced T cells mostly accounted for T-cell counts and diversity. It was surviving recipient T cells and thymic progenitors that gave some patients high TCRbeta diversity at day 60.

The sample in question was PBMCs, mostly from graft donor cells, obtained 180 days after TCRalphabeta/CD19-depleted stem cell transplant. The source of this sequence is a male patient aged 10-17 years who had a stem cell transplant for acute lymphoblastic leukemia, so the T cells may come from the graft donor. The rearrangement joins TRBV5-1 to TRBJ2-7; no clear D gene. The CDR3 DNA reads as TGCGCCAGCAGCTTGGACCTCTACGAGCAGTACTTC. Translated, it gives CASSLDLYEQYF.